These 3 T cell receptor beta chains came from one sample sequenced in a study of blood T cell repertoires in COVID-19. Only in-frame clones appear in the TCRdb table, and some are missing; sequencing was by immunoSEQ multiplex PCR. The profile shows about 79,000 clones, roughly 89% of them singletons. Material: peripheral blood. The receptors come from a man in his sixties or seventies with active or convalescent COVID-19.

The chain uses TRBV5-6 and TRBJ1-2; D gene uncertain. The CDR3 length is 14 residues. Trimming left V 2 bases short and J 0 bases short, with 8 bases between. Germline V CDR1 and CDR2: SGHDT, YYEEEE. The CDR3, as DNA: TGTGCCAGCAGCTTCGCAAGAGCTAACTATGGCTACACCTTC. Its protein is CASSFARANYGYTF. The full variable domain, completed using reference TRBV5-6 and TRBJ1-2, is DAGVTQSPTHLIKTRGQQVTLRCSPKSGHDTVSWYQQALGQGPQFIFQYYEEEERQRGNFPDRFSGHQFPNYSSELNVNALLLGDSALYLCASSFARANYGYTFGSGTRLTVV.

The chain is built from TRBV5-1 and TRBJ1-2, with D possibly TRBD1 on 5 matching bases. The germline V gene has CDR1 SGHRS and CDR2 YFSETQ. Trimming removed 5 bases at V and 0 bases at J, with 17 bases between. The CDR3 extends over 16 amino acids. CDR3: CASRSRGGAPNYGYTF. As DNA, the CDR3 is TGCGCCAGCAGATCAAGAGGAGGGGCCCCTAACTATGGCTACACCTTC.

The chain carries TRBV7-2 and TRBJ1-1; weak D call: TRBD1 (6 bases). The CDR3 runs to 14 residues. Per germline, CDR1 SGHTA and CDR2 FQGNSA. Trimming pared 4 bases from V and 1 base from J, leaving 10 bases between. Here the CDR3 DNA reads TGTGCCAGCAGCTACCAACAGGGGAACACTGAAGCTTTCTTT. It translates to CASSYQQGNTEAFF.